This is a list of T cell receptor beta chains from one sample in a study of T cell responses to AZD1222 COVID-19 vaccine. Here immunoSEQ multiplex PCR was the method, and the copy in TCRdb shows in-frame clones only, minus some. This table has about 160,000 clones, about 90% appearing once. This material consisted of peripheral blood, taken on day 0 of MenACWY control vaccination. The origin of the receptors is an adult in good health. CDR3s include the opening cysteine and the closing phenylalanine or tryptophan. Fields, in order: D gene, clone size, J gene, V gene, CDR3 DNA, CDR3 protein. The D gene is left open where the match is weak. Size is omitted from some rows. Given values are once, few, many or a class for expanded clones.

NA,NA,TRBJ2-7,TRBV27,TGTGCCAGCAGTCTAACAGGGGCGGGGGACGAGCAGTACTTC,CASSLTGAGDEQYF
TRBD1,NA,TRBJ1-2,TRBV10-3,TGTGCCATCAGGGATTCACAGGGGGGCTACACCTTC,CAIRDSQGGYTF
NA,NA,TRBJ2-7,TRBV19,TGTGCCAGTAGGTTGCAGGAGGACTCCTACGAGCAGTACTTC,CASRLQEDSYEQYF
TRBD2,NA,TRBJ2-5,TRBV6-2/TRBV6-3,TGTGCCAGCAGTTACCTAGCGGGGCAAGAGACCCAGTACTTC,CASSYLAGQETQYF
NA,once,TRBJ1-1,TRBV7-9,TGTGCCAGCAGCTTAGGGGTAGGTCGCGGGCGGGAAGCTTTCTTT,CASSLGVGRGREAFF
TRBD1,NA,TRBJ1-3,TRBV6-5,TGTGCCAGCAGTTACTCGATCGACAGGGCTGGAAACACCATATATTTT,CASSYSIDRAGNTIYF
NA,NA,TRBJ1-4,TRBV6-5,TGTGCCAGCGATCGGAGCGGGAATCGTGAAAAACTGTTTTTT,CASDRSGNREKLFF
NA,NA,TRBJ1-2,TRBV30,TGTGCCTGGAGTGTCTGGGGCAACTATGGCTACACCTTC,CAWSVWGNYGYTF
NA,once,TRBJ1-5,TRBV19,TGTGCCAGTAGTTGGGGGAATCAGCCCCAGCATTTT,CASSWGNQPQHF
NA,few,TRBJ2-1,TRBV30,TGTGCCTGGAGTCCTCTTGGGACGACCAATGAGCAGTTCTTC,CAWSPLGTTNEQFF
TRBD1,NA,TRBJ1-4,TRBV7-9,TGTGCCAGCAGCCGCCACAGGGGCGATGAAAAACTGTTTTTT,CASSRHRGDEKLFF
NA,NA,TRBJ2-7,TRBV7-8,TGTGCCAGCAGCTTAGTGCTGACAGCGGCTCATTTGGGGCAGTACTTC,CASSLVLTAAHLGQYF
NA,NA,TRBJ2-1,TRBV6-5,TGTGCCAGCAGCGGGGGCGGGGAGCAGTTCTTC,CASSGGGEQFF
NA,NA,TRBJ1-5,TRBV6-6,TGTGCCAGCAGTTATCATACAGATCAGCCCCAGCATTTT,CASSYHTDQPQHF
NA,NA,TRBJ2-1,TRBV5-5,TGTGCCAGCAGCTTGTCGGGGAAGAGCTCCTACAATGAGCAGTTCTTC,CASSLSGKSSYNEQFF
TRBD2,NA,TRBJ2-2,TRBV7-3,TGTGCCAGCAGCTGGACTAGCGGTTCCGGGGAGCTGTTTTTT,CASSWTSGSGELFF
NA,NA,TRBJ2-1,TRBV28,TGTGCCAGCAGTTTTCCACAGTACTACAATGAGCAGTTCTTC,CASSFPQYYNEQFF
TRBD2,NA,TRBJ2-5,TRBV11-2,TGTGCCAGCAGCTGGGGACTAGCGGGATTGGAGACCCAGTACTTC,CASSWGLAGLETQYF
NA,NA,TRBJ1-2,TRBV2,TGTGCCACCTATCCGGGCCCAGGGCGGGATGGCTACACCTTC,CATYPGPGRDGYTF
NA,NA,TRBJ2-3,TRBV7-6,TGTGCCAGCGCCAAAAGGAGAGCAGATACGCAGTATTTT,CASAKRRADTQYF
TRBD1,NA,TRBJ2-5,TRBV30,TGTGCCTGGAGTCCCGGGACAGATTACCAAGAGACCCAGTACTTC,CAWSPGTDYQETQYF
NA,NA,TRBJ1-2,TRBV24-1,TGTGCCACCAGTGATGCAAGACAGTTAACTGGCTACACCTTC,CATSDARQLTGYTF
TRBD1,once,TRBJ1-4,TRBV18,TGTGCCAGCTCACCCCAGACAGGGATTAATGAAAAACTGTTTTTT,CASSPQTGINEKLFF
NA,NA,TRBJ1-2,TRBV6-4,TGTGCCAGCAGTGAATTTGCAGGGGCTGGCTACACCTTC,CASSEFAGAGYTF
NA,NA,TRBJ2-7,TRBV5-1,TGCGCCAGCAGCTTGGGGGTCAACTACGAGCAGTACTTC,CASSLGVNYEQYF
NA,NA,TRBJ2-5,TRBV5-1,TGCGCCAGCAGCTCAGGGGCGGGAGAGACCCAGTACTTC,CASSSGAGETQYF
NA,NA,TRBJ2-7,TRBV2,TGTGCCAGCAGTGTTTACACCTCCTACGAGCAGTACTTC,CASSVYTSYEQYF
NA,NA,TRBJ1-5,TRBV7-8,TGTGCCAGCAGCCGTGAACTCCAGGGTTTTCAGCCCCAGCATTTT,CASSRELQGFQPQHF
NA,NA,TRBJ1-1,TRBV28,TGTGCCAGCAGTTTATTCACCGGGGGGAAGGAACACACTGAAGCTTTCTTT,CASSLFTGGKEHTEAFF
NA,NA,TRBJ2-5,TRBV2,TGTGCCTGCAGGCGGGAACTACAAGAGACCCAGTACTTC,CACRRELQETQYF
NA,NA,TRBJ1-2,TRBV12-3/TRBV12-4,TGTGCCAGCAGTTTCCAGGGCGTCTATGGCTACACCTTC,CASSFQGVYGYTF
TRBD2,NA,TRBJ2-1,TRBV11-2,TGTGCCAGCAGCCCGCGGACTAGCGGGAGTGTGGGAGTTTACAATGAGCAGTTCTTC,CASSPRTSGSVGVYNEQFF
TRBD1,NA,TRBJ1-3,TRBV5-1,TGCGCCAGCAGCGAAAGAACAGGGGACGGAAACACCATATATTTT,CASSERTGDGNTIYF
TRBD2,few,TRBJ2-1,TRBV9,TGTGCCAGCAGCGTAGGTAGGACTAGTTGGAATGAGCAGTTCTTC,CASSVGRTSWNEQFF
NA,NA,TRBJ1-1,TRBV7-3,TGTGCCAGCAGCTTGGGGCGGAACACTGAAGCTTTCTTT,CASSLGRNTEAFF
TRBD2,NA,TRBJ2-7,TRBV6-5,TGTGCCAGCGGCGGGACTAGCTACGAGCAGTACTTC,CASGGTSYEQYF
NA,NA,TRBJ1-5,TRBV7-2,TGTGCCAGCAGCTCGAGGGGGTCGGGTCAGCCCCAGCATTTT,CASSSRGSGQPQHF
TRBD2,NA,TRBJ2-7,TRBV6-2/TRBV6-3,TGTGCCAGCAGCGGGACTAGCGGGAGCTCTCCTAACTACGAGCAGTACTTC,CASSGTSGSSPNYEQYF
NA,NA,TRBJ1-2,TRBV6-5,TGTGCCAGCAGTTACTCTTTAAGGGATACCAGCGGCTACACCTTC,CASSYSLRDTSGYTF
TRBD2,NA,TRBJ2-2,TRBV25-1,TGTGCCAGCAGTGGAAATAGCGGGAAGGGAACCGGGGAGCTGTTTTTT,CASSGNSGKGTGELFF
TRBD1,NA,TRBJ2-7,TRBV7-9,TGTGCCAGCAGCTTAGGCGGACAGGGCTACGAGCAGTACTTC,CASSLGGQGYEQYF
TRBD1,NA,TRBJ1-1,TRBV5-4,TGTGCCAGCAGCTTGGATGCGCAGCGCAGGGGGCCGGACACTGAAGCTTTCTTT,CASSLDAQRRGPDTEAFF
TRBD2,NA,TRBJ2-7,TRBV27,TGTGCCAGCAAGGGGTTAGCGGGACGGGCCTACGAGCAGTACTTC,CASKGLAGRAYEQYF
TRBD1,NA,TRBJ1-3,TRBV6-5,TGTGCCAGCAGCCCGGACAGGGAATCTGGAAACACCATATATTTT,CASSPDRESGNTIYF